Listed below are T cell receptor beta chains from one sample, sequenced in a study of cytomegalovirus exposure and HLA in healthy donors. The repertoire was sequenced with immunoSEQ multiplex PCR; TCRdb's copy has only in-frame clones and lacks some. The table records under 300,000 clones, about 90% of them present only once. Sequenced material: PBMCs. These receptors originate from a woman between 25 and 40 years old in good health and CMV-seropositive. CDR3s include the opening cysteine and the closing phenylalanine or tryptophan. The D gene is left open where the match is weak. Only part of the rows carry a size: once, few, many, or a class if the clone is expanded.

NA	NA	TRBV5-4	15	TRBJ2-2	CASSEKTSDTGELFF	TGTGCCAGCAGCGAAAAGACGAGCGATACCGGGGAGCTGTTTTTT
NA	NA	TRBV11-3	14	TRBJ1-1	CASSLSGGNTEAFF	TGTGCCAGCAGCTTATCAGGTGGGAACACTGAAGCTTTCTTT
NA	NA	TRBV5-1	15	TRBJ2-7	CASSLNFRGVYEQYF	TGCGCCAGCAGCTTGAACTTCCGGGGTGTATACGAGCAGTACTTC
NA	NA	TRBV19	13	TRBJ1-2	CASSNQAYYGYTF	TGTGCCAGTAGTAACCAGGCCTACTATGGCTACACCTTC
NA	NA	TRBV6-5	15	TRBJ2-5	CASRPLRGAQETQYF	TGTGCCAGCAGACCCCTCCGGGGGGCCCAAGAGACCCAGTACTTC
NA	NA	TRBV30	12	TRBJ2-4	CAWRTGRNIQYF	TGTGCCTGGAGGACAGGGAGGAACATTCAGTACTTC
NA	NA	TRBV5-1	14	TRBJ1-1	CASRTQGWNTEAFF	TGCGCCAGCAGAACACAGGGTTGGAACACTGAAGCTTTCTTT
NA	NA	TRBV27	14	TRBJ2-1	CASSQGPLTFEQFF	TGTGCCAGCAGTCAGGGTCCATTGACATTTGAGCAGTTCTTC
once	TRBD2	TRBV19	15	TRBJ2-7	CASSLAGGPPYEQYF	TGTGCCAGTAGTTTAGCGGGAGGGCCCCCCTACGAGCAGTACTTC
NA	NA	TRBV6-5	14	TRBJ2-3	CASSYSWRTDTQYF	TGTGCCAGCAGTTACTCGTGGAGGACAGATACGCAGTATTTT
NA	NA	TRBV19	16	TRBJ1-5	CASSRGTGGPGQPQHF	TGTGCCAGTAGCCGAGGGACCGGGGGGCCAGGGCAGCCCCAGCATTTT
NA	TRBD1	TRBV19	15	TRBJ1-2	CASIWRQGVNYGYTF	TGTGCCAGTATCTGGCGGCAGGGGGTCAACTATGGCTACACCTTC
NA	TRBD1	TRBV4-1	17	TRBJ2-7	CASSHMGKGQGIYEQYF	TGCGCCAGCAGCCATATGGGGAAGGGACAGGGGATCTACGAGCAGTACTTC
NA	TRBD1	TRBV6-6	14	TRBJ1-2	CASRDRGPNYGYTF	TGTGCCAGCAGGGACAGGGGTCCTAACTATGGCTACACCTTC
NA	NA	TRBV19	13	TRBJ1-2	CASSTGRDYGYTF	TGTGCCAGTAGCACAGGGAGGGACTATGGCTACACCTTC
NA	NA	TRBV6-5	15	TRBJ1-1	CASSYTGGGVTEAFF	TGTGCCAGCAGTTACACAGGTGGAGGGGTCACTGAAGCTTTCTTT
NA	NA	TRBV7-3	16	TRBJ2-1	CASSSPSSESYNEQFF	TGTGCCAGCAGTTCCCCATCCAGCGAGTCCTACAATGAGCAGTTCTTC
once	NA	TRBV19	12	TRBJ1-2	CASRTAEYGYTF	TGTGCCAGTAGAACGGCGGAATATGGCTACACCTTC
many	NA	TRBV29-1	11	TRBJ2-7	CSVVKGSEQYF	TGCAGCGTGGTGAAGGGGTCCGAGCAGTACTTC
few	NA	TRBV2	14	TRBJ1-5	CASSRQYSNQPQHF	TGTGCCAGCAGCAGACAGTATAGCAATCAGCCCCAGCATTTT
NA	NA	TRBV19	13	TRBJ2-7	CASSQRQRYEQYF	TGTGCCAGTAGTCAGCGACAGAGATACGAGCAGTACTTC
NA	NA	TRBV10-1	16	TRBJ1-3	CASSESTAASGNTIYF	TGCGCCAGCAGTGAGTCAACGGCGGCATCTGGAAACACCATATATTTT
NA	NA	TRBV29-1	13	TRBJ1-1	CSVPTDSNTEAFF	TGCAGCGTTCCGACAGATTCGAACACTGAAGCTTTCTTT
NA	TRBD2	TRBV30	12	TRBJ2-1	CASGSIYNEQFF	TGTGCTAGCGGGAGCATCTACAATGAGCAGTTCTTC
NA	NA	TRBV19	13	TRBJ1-5	CASSTRDNRGQHF	TGTGCCAGTAGTACCAGGGACAACCGGGGCCAGCATTTT
NA	TRBD2	TRBV10-3	14	TRBJ2-1	CAISGGSSYNEQFF	TGTGCCATCTCGGGCGGGAGCTCCTACAATGAGCAGTTCTTC
NA	NA	TRBV18	14	TRBJ2-1	CASSPPQGSGEQFF	TGTGCCAGCTCACCACCGCAGGGCTCGGGTGAGCAGTTCTTC
NA	NA	TRBV30	13	TRBJ2-3	CAWNRGAPDTQYF	TGTGCCTGGAACCGGGGGGCGCCAGATACGCAGTATTTT
NA	TRBD2	TRBV7-3	15	TRBJ2-2	CASSSGTANTGELFF	TGTGCCAGCAGTAGCGGGACGGCGAACACCGGGGAGCTGTTTTTT
NA	TRBD1	TRBV28	13	TRBJ2-7	CASRTLLGTGKYF	TGTGCCAGCAGAACCCTCCTTGGGACAGGGAAGTACTTC
NA	NA	TRBV9	15	TRBJ1-3	CASSVEGARGNTIYF	TGTGCCAGCAGCGTAGAAGGGGCGCGAGGAAACACCATATATTTT
NA	NA	TRBV11-2	14	TRBJ2-1	CASSLGSESNEQFF	TGTGCCAGCAGCTTAGGTTCCGAGTCAAATGAGCAGTTCTTC
NA	TRBD2	TRBV13	15	TRBJ2-1	CASSPGTSGRNEQFF	TGTGCCAGCAGCCCGGGGACTAGCGGGAGAAATGAGCAGTTCTTC
NA	TRBD1	TRBV6-1	14	TRBJ2-7	CATATGTGAYEQYF	TGTGCCACCGCTACCGGGACAGGAGCCTACGAGCAGTACTTC
NA	NA	TRBV5-6	15	TRBJ2-7	CASSSARGAFYEQYF	TGTGCCAGCAGCTCAGCCAGGGGGGCTTTCTACGAGCAGTACTTC
NA	TRBD2	TRBV7-3	15	TRBJ2-3	CASSLIAGLTDTQYF	TGTGCCAGCAGCTTAATAGCGGGACTCACAGATACGCAGTATTTT
NA	NA	TRBV10-1	13	TRBJ2-2	CATNPNRAGELFF	TGCGCCACCAACCCTAATAGAGCCGGGGAGCTGTTTTTT